A single sample gave rise to the 27 T cell receptor beta chains below, sequenced in a study of CD8 T cells in Susac syndrome. RNA totalling about 0.5 to 1 ug underwent reverse transcription with random hexamers. In TCRdb, the immunoSEQ multiplex PCR reads were re-called with MiXCR into one record per CDR3 protein. This table has some 300,000 distinct CDR3 sequences, approximately 81% appearing once. What was sequenced was CD8+ T cells from PBMCs. All receptors come from a human donor with multiple sclerosis.

The rearrangement uses TRBV27 and TRBJ2-1; TRBD2 matches at 11 bases. The germline gives CDR1 MNHEY, CDR2 SMNVEV (reference sequence). The CDR3 runs to 16 residues. The J segment lost 7 bases and the V segment lost 4 bases, leaving 9 bases of the junction unmatched. The DNA for the CDR3 is TGTGCCAGCAGTTCCGTAGCGGGAGGGCCATATAATGAGCAGTTCTTC. Translating gives CASSSVAGGPYNEQFF.

This clonotype was observed a handful of times. The gene calls are TRBV9 and TRBJ2-7; D is possibly TRBD2 (5 bases). Trimming stripped 0 bases from V and 5 bases from J, with 9 bases between. Germline V lookup: CDR1 SGDLS, CDR2 YYNGEE. CDR3 length: 13 residues. The CDR3 is CASSVAAGDEQYF. The DNA of the CDR3 is TGTGCCAGCAGCGTAGCTGCCGGGGACGAGCAGTACTTC.

V usage is TRBV19 and J usage is TRBJ1-1, with D possibly matching TRBD1 (6 bases). V was cut by 7 bases and J by 4 bases, with 28 bases left in between. Germline CDR1 and CDR2: LNHDA and SQIVND (reference sequence). The CDR3 extends over 18 amino acids. The CDR3 loop reads CASTPLGGRQPFGTEAFF. As DNA, the CDR3 is TGTGCCAGTACCCCCCTGGGGGGCAGGCAACCTTTTGGCACTGAAGCTTTCTTT.

A single count supports this clonotype. V usage is TRBV28 and J usage is TRBJ2-7; 7 nucleotides match TRBD1. The length of the CDR3 is 11 residues. CDR1 and CDR2 (germline): MDHEN, SYDVKM. V dropped 6 bases and J dropped 9; count of bases not matched to a gene: 5. In DNA, the CDR3 is TGTGCCAGCAGCCCTGACAGGGCGCAGTACTTC. Protein product: CASSPDRAQYF.

The gene calls are TRBV15 and TRBJ2-7, with 12 nucleotides matching TRBD2. The CDR3 is made up of 19 amino acids. V lost 0 bases, J lost 4 bases, and 13 bases stayed unmatched. Germline V gene sequence: CDR1 LNHNV, CDR2 YYDKDF (reference sequence). The CDR3 region is CATSRDHLGLAGTMYEQYF. The CDR3, as DNA: TGTGCCACCAGCAGAGACCACCTAGGACTAGCGGGAACAATGTACGAGCAGTACTTC. The whole variable domain, remainder taken from reference TRBV15 and TRBJ2-7, is DAMVIQNPRYQVTQFGKPVTLSCSQTLNHNVMYWYQQKSSQAPKLLFHYYDKDFNNEADTPDNFQSRRPNTSFCFLDIRSPGLGDTAMYLCATSRDHLGLAGTMYEQYFGPGTRLTVT.

The chain employs TRBV6-5 and TRBJ1-4; 7 nucleotides agree with TRBD1. The CDR3 contains 15 residues. Germline CDR1 is MNHEY and CDR2 is SVGAGI. After removal of 7 bases from V and 0 bases from J, the junction contained 5 bases not matched to a gene. CDR3 region: CASKQGSTTNEKLFF. CDR3 coding DNA: TGTGCCAGCAAACAGGGGTCAACAACTAATGAAAAACTGTTTTTT.

V usage is TRBV5-6 and J usage is TRBJ1-1; 8 bases fit TRBD1. This CDR3 is 15 amino acids long. Trimming at V came to 2 bases and at J to 5 bases, leaving 8 bases not matched to a gene. Germline-derived CDR1 and CDR2 are SGHDT and YYEEEE. DNA for the CDR3: TGTGCCAGCAGCTTTGGACAGGGAGGGGATACTGAAGCTTTCTTT. Encoded protein: CASSFGQGGDTEAFF.

The J gene is TRBJ1-2, the V gene TRBV9; TRBD1 matches at 7 bases. Germline-derived CDR1 and CDR2 are SGDLS and YYNGEE. There are 17 residues in the CDR3. With V trimmed by 4 bases and J by 0 bases, 12 bases remained unmatched. The CDR3 nucleotides read TGTGCCAGCAGCTTGCACAGGGGAGGGGTGGCTAACTATGGCTACACCTTC. Its translation is CASSLHRGGVANYGYTF.

The chain uses TRBV28 and TRBJ2-2; D is ambiguous. From germline, CDR1 is MDHEN and CDR2 SYDVKM. This CDR3 comprises 12 residues. V gave up 6 bases and J gave up 6 bases, with 8 bases separating them. The CDR3 DNA sequence: TGTGCCAGCAGGGAATATTCCGGGGAGCTGTTTTTT. The encoded protein is CASREYSGELFF.

This clonotype came up once. V usage is TRBV9 and J usage is TRBJ1-1; D is unresolved. Germline V lookup: CDR1 SGDLS, CDR2 YYNGEE. This CDR3 has 14 residues. The V gene lost 4 bases and the J gene lost 0 bases, with 10 bases spanning the gap. The DNA of the CDR3 is TGTGCCAGCAGCCCCCGGGGAGTGAACACTGAAGCTTTCTTT. Protein product: CASSPRGVNTEAFF.

The chain combines TRBV10-3 with TRBJ2-7; D might be TRBD1 (6 bases). V was cut by 6 bases and J by 0 bases, with 12 bases left in between. CDR1 is ENHRY, CDR2 SYGVKD, per germline. This CDR3 has 14 residues. The CDR3 loop reads CAISQGKVSYEQYF. In nucleotides, the CDR3 is TGTGCCATCAGCCAGGGGAAAGTCTCCTACGAGCAGTACTTC.

The table lists this clonotype with a count of one. The rearrangement uses TRBV30 and TRBJ2-1, with TRBD2 as a possible D gene (6 bases). There are 16 residues in the CDR3. Germline V gene data show CDR1 as GTSNPN and CDR2 as SVGIG (reference sequence). The germline V and J ends were trimmed by 0 bases and 8 bases, with 20 bases remaining between them. The CDR3 sequence is CAWSVGATASGDEQFF. The CDR3 DNA follows: TGTGCCTGGAGTGTAGGAGCTACTGCTTCGGGGGATGAGCAGTTCTTC.

The rearrangement links TRBV5-4 to TRBJ1-2, with 7 bases matching TRBD1. This CDR3 spans 11 amino acids. The V gene end was trimmed by 7 bases and the J gene end by 8 bases; junction bases not matched to a gene: 5. In germline, CDR1 is SGHNT, CDR2 YYREEE (reference sequence). The CDR3 sequence: CASGDSSGYTF. The CDR3 nucleotides are TGTGCCAGCGGGGACAGCTCCGGCTACACCTTC.

This chain links TRBV5-1 with TRBJ2-1; perhaps TRBD2 as D (6 bases). This CDR3 has 14 residues. The ends were cut back, 2 bases at V and 7 bases at J, with 13 bases in the middle. Germline V gives CDR1 SGHRS, CDR2 YFSETQ. In DNA, the CDR3 is TGCGCCAGCAGCTTTGGGGGGACGGGAAATGAGCAGTTCTTC. As protein: CASSFGGTGNEQFF.

This clonotype was recorded only once. The chain employs TRBV23-1 and TRBJ1-6; D call uncertain. TRBV23-1 is designated an ORF whose function remains uncertain. CDR3 length: 13 amino acids. The V gene lost 10 bases and the J gene lost 0 bases, with 7 bases spanning the gap. CDR3 coding DNA: TGCGCCATGCAGGACTCCTATAATTCACCCCTCCACTTT. Translating it yields CAMQDSYNSPLHF.

CDR3 protein: CSASLDRGRRSGNQPQHF. The CDR3 DNA is TGCAGTGCGAGCTTGGACAGGGGGCGTAGGTCGGGCAATCAGCCCCAGCATTTT. The V gene is TRBV20-1, the J gene TRBJ1-5, with TRBD1 matching 11 bases. V shed 6 bases and J 2 bases; nucleotides not matched to a gene: 15. The germline gives CDR1 DFQATT, CDR2 SNEGSKA (reference sequence). CDR3 length: 18 residues.

CDR3 loop: CASSLAAGFSNQPQHF. The DNA of the CDR3 is TGTGCCAGCAGCTTAGCCGCGGGTTTTAGCAATCAGCCCCAGCATTTT. This chain uses TRBV7-8 with TRBJ1-5; D ambiguous. This CDR3 is 16 amino acids long. Germline loops: CDR1 SGHVS, CDR2 FQNEAQ. Deletions cut 0 bases from V and 0 bases from J, with 9 bases between.

In DNA form, the CDR3 reads TGTGCCACCGGGCAAAACACTGAAGCTTTCTTT. Translation gives CATGQNTEAFF. The rearrangement uses TRBV10-3 and TRBJ1-1; no definite D call. The CDR3 runs to 11 residues. Germline CDR1 ENHRY, CDR2 SYGVKD. Between the trimmed V and J ends, which lost 10 bases and 2 bases, there was a span of 8 bases.

This chain connects TRBV9 to TRBJ1-2; D unclear. Germline CDR1 reads SGDLS; CDR2 reads YYNGEE. This CDR3 is 11 amino acids long. V was trimmed by 6 bases and J by 8 bases, leaving 11 bases between them. The CDR3 spells CASKQRGGYTF. CDR3 sequence (DNA): TGTGCCAGCAAACAGCGAGGCGGCTACACCTTC.

The rearrangement uses TRBV30 and TRBJ1-3; 7 positions agree with TRBD1. Germline V gene lookup returns CDR1 GTSNPN and CDR2 SVGIG (reference sequence). Losses at the gene ends were 3 bases for V and 1 base for J; bases not matched to a gene: 6. The CDR3 loop spans 15 amino acids. This chain's CDR3 is CAWSGDSTSGNTIYF. Here the CDR3 DNA reads TGTGCCTGGAGCGGGGACAGCACTTCTGGAAACACCATATATTTT.

The V call is TRBV7-9, the J call TRBJ2-7; 7 nucleotides agree with TRBD1. The CDR3 is 15 residues long. The germline gives CDR1 SEHNR, CDR2 FQNEAQ (reference sequence). With V trimmed by 5 bases and J by 3 bases, 10 bases remained unmatched. The CDR3 loop is CASSAHRGVNYEQYF. CDR3 in DNA: TGTGCCAGCAGCGCCCACAGGGGAGTAAACTACGAGCAGTACTTC. Combining the CDR3 with reference TRBV7-9 and TRBJ2-7 gives the whole variable domain DTGVSQNPRHKITKRGQNVTFRCDPISEHNRLYWYRQTLGQGPEFLTYFQNEAQLEKSRLLSDRFSAERPKGSFSTLEIQRTEQGDSAMYLCASSAHRGVNYEQYFGPGTRLTVT.

This rearrangement joins TRBV3-1 to TRBJ2-5, with 7 positions matching TRBD1. The germline V gene encodes CDR1 LGHDT and CDR2 YNNKEL (reference sequence). CDR3 length: 16 amino acids. Trimming removed 6 bases from V and 2 bases from J; junction bases left unmatched: 12. The CDR3 loop reads CASRGNDRAVQETQYF. The CDR3 DNA reads as TGTGCCAGCAGGGGGAACGACAGGGCCGTTCAAGAGACCCAGTACTTC.

This rearrangement joins TRBV11-2 to TRBJ2-7; 10 bases map to TRBD2. The V and J ends lost 2 bases and 0 bases, in that order; junction bases with no gene match: 1. CDR1 and CDR2 (germline): SGHAT, FQNNGV. This CDR3 comprises 15 residues. CDR3 loop: CASSLKREGSYEQYF. CDR3 coding DNA: TGTGCCAGCAGCTTAAAGCGGGAGGGCTCCTACGAGCAGTACTTC.

This clonotype was seen more than once but under ten times. V usage is TRBV27 and J usage is TRBJ2-7, with TRBD2 identical over 9 bases. J gave up 0 bases and V 5 bases, and 8 bases lay outside the gene matches. CDR1 is MNHEY, CDR2 SMNVEV, per germline (reference sequence). This CDR3 has 16 amino acids. CDR3 protein: CASSTSSGTISYEQYF. CDR3 DNA: TGTGCCAGCAGTACCTCTAGCGGGACGATCTCCTACGAGCAGTACTTC.

The chain joins TRBV9 to TRBJ2-2; TRBD1 aligns across 8 bases. This CDR3 contains 15 residues. V lost 5 bases and J lost 0; bases outside the gene matches: 3. In germline, CDR1 is SGDLS, CDR2 YYNGEE. The CDR3 spells CASRGQGSNTGELFF. The CDR3 bases are TGTGCCAGCAGAGGACAGGGCTCGAACACCGGGGAGCTGTTTTTT.

A few counts support this clonotype. V and J are TRBV7-9 and TRBJ2-7; D not certain. In germline, CDR1 is SEHNR, CDR2 FQNEAQ (reference sequence). V was shortened by 5 bases and J by 4 bases, with 12 bases between the two germline ends. The CDR3 consists of 13 residues. The CDR3 bases are TGTGCCAGCAGCGAGATCAGTCCATACGAGCAGTACTTC. This translates into CASSEISPYEQYF. Looking up the rest from reference TRBV7-9 and TRBJ2-7 gives the full variable domain: DTGVSQNPRHKITKRGQNVTFRCDPISEHNRLYWYRQTLGQGPEFLTYFQNEAQLEKSRLLSDRFSAERPKGSFSTLEIQRTEQGDSAMYLCASSEISPYEQYFGPGTRLTVT.

The gene calls are TRBV28 and TRBJ1-5; D perhaps matches TRBD1 (5 bases). This CDR3 comprises 16 residues. Trimming left V 6 bases short and J 2 bases short, with 17 bases between. Germline lookup yields CDR1 MDHEN and CDR2 SYDVKM. CDR3 region: CASSRMVGLGNQPQHF. As DNA, the CDR3 is TGTGCCAGCAGCCGGATGGTGGGGCTTGGCAATCAGCCCCAGCATTTT.